This T cell receptor beta chain was recovered during a study of blood T cells in healthy people across ages. The germline CDR1 and CDR2 sequences are SGHTA and FQGNSA. The CDR3 is 14 amino acids. Concerning this clonotype: A junction boundary mismatches the germline segment, possibly from a read error.

Through a sample-barcoded 5' primer and a J-beta primer mix, a second PCR was run for 7 to 11 cycles. A single record per CDR3 protein comes from TCRdb applying MiXCR to the 5' RACE reads. The sample shows 1.4 million or so distinct CDR3 sequences, roughly 43% of them seen only once. The genes are TRBV7-2 and TRBJ2-7; D is uncertain. Sequenced: blood. The sequence came from a woman between 18 and 29 years old in good health. The chain's CDR3 is CASSLLTSSYGQYF. The CDR3 DNA reads as TGTGCCAGCAGCTTATTAACGAGCTCCTACGGGCAGTACTTC.